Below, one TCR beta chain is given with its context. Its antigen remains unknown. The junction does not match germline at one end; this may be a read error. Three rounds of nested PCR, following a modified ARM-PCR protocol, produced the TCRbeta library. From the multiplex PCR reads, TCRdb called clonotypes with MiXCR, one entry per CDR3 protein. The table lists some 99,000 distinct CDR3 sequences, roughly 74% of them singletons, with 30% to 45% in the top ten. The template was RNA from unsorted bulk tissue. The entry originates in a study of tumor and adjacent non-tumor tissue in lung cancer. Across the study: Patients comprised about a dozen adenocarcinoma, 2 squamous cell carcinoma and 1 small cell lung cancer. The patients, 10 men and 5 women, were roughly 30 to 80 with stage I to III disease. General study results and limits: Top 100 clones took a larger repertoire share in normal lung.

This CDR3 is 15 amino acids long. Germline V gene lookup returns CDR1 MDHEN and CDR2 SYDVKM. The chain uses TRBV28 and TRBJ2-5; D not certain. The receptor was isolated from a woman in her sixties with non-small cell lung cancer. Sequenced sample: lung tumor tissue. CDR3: CASSSLDKEKETQYF. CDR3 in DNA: TGTGCCAGCAGTTCCTTAGACAAGGAAAAAGAGACACAGTACTTC.